This T cell receptor beta chain was obtained from a study of CD8 T cells in ankylosing spondylitis. This CDR3 is 17 amino acids long. With 3 bases removed from V and 0 bases from J, the gap between germline ends came to 17 bases. From germline, CDR1 is SGHRS and CDR2 YFSETQ. This clonotype occurred a few times. The antigen is undetermined. Quantitative molecular-barcoded 5'-RACE generated the TCR beta libraries. One entry per CDR3 protein, called by TCRdb with MiXCR from the 5' RACE reads. The repertoire holds about 500,000 distinct CDR3 sequences, approximately 12% seen once, with almost 7% in the top ten. Overall study findings and caveats: Reportedly, matched ankylosing spondylitis synovial fluid was significantly enriched for disease-linked clones. Relatively scarce in peripheral blood, disease-linked clones were CD8+. A motif of under 10 highly homologous TCR beta variants was seen as apparently characteristic of ankylosing spondylitis blood.

The chain recombines TRBV5-1 with TRBJ2-3; possibly TRBD2 for D (5 bases). Sequenced input: blood, either unsorted or a sorted T cell fraction (not recorded which). The clonotype comes from a male donor with ankylosing spondylitis. CDR3 in amino acids: CASSSGNLPTSTDTQYF. The CDR3 region has the DNA TGCGCCAGCAGCTCGGGAAACTTGCCAACTAGCACAGATACGCAGTATTTT.